This TCR beta chain was captured by sequencing in a study of T cells in Graves' hyperthyroidism and ophthalmopathy. Study outcomes and limitations: Most clonotypes that expanded in the thyroid above 0.001 also showed up in blood. The model predicted ophthalmopathy a median around 6.5 months before onset. Through a model of 13 V-J features, ophthalmopathy was separated from stable hyperthyroidism.

The PBMCs had their origin in more than 9.5 ml of fresh peripheral blood. The CDR3 loop spans 11 amino acids. Trimming stripped 8 bases from V and 10 bases from J, with 12 bases between. This clonotype occurred many times. The antigen is undetermined. Amplification of TCR beta CDR3 regions was performed using RNA transcripts as template. The HTBI primer set was used in a first-round RT-PCR of the TCR CDR3. TCRdb fed the multiplex PCR reads into MiXCR, producing one record per CDR3 protein. The profile shows more than 300,000 distinct CDR3 sequences, about a sixth of them singletons. This TCR came from a woman aged 25 to 39 with Graves' hyperthyroidism that later progressed to Graves' ophthalmopathy. Sequencing was performed on blood. The rearrangement links TRBV12-3 or TRBV12-4 to TRBJ2-1, with D possibly TRBD1 on 5 matching bases. As DNA, the CDR3 is TGTGCCAGCTCAGGCCCAGGGGAGCAGTTCTTC. Translated: CASSGPGEQFF.